These 25 T cell receptor beta chains were all obtained from the same sample, sequenced in a study of blood T cell repertoires in COVID-19. Here immunoSEQ multiplex PCR was the method, and the copy in TCRdb shows in-frame clones only, minus some. The sample includes around 380,000 clones, around 87% of them seen just once. Sequenced material: PBMCs or T cells enriched from blood (not recorded which). The receptors originated from a young man who had recovered from COVID-19.

The gene calls are TRBV4-1 and TRBJ1-6; 7 bases are a match to TRBD1. Germline V CDR1 and CDR2: MGHRA, YSYEKL. V gave up 4 bases and J gave up 6 bases; unmatched junction bases: 6. CDR3 length: 15 amino acids. CDR3 loop: CASSRTRDSNSPLHF. The CDR3 DNA reads as TGCGCCAGCAGCCGAACACGGGACAGTAATTCACCCCTCCACTTT.

Only a few counts were recorded for this clone. The chain joins TRBV18 to TRBJ2-7, with D uncertain. Germline V gives CDR1 KGHSH, CDR2 LQKENI. The CDR3 sequence is 16 residues long. The V gene lost 1 base and the J gene lost 0 bases, with 13 bases spanning the gap. The CDR3 loop reads CASSPHDILSSYEQYF. In DNA, the CDR3 is TGTGCCAGCTCACCACATGACATATTAAGCTCCTACGAGCAGTACTTC. Full variable domain (remainder filled in from reference TRBV18 and TRBJ2-7): NAGVMQNPRHLVRRRGQEARLRCSPMKGHSHVYWYRQLPEEGLKFMVYLQKENIIDESGMPKERFSAEFPKEGPSILRIQQVVRGDSAAYFCASSPHDILSSYEQYFGPGTRLTVT.

The CDR3 DNA sequence: TGTGCCAGCAGCCCCCAGGGTGAAAAACTGTTTTTT. This translates into CASSPQGEKLFF. The chain links TRBV7-9 to TRBJ1-4, with D perhaps TRBD1 (5 bases). Trimming took 5 bases from V and 7 from J, leaving 8 bases between them. CDR1 is SEHNR and CDR2 is FQNEAQ in the germline V gene (reference sequence). The CDR3 is made up of 12 amino acids.

This chain joins TRBV7-2 and TRBJ1-4; maybe TRBD1 (5 bases). Germline-derived CDR1 and CDR2 are SGHTA and FQGNSA. The CDR3 spans 19 residues. Trimming took off 3 bases at V and 0 bases at J, with 20 bases between the two ends. The CDR3 here is CASSLRLGLNVATNEKLFF. CDR3 in DNA: TGTGCCAGCAGCTTGCGCCTGGGACTGAATGTTGCAACTAATGAAAAACTGTTTTTT.

The CDR3 region is CASSRRTEAFF. DNA for the CDR3: TGTGCCAGCAGTAGGCGGACTGAAGCTTTCTTT. The chain joins TRBV6-5 to TRBJ1-1; D is unclear. The V gene lost 5 bases and the J gene lost 5 bases, with 6 bases spanning the gap. Germline loops: CDR1 MNHEY, CDR2 SVGAGI. CDR3 length: 11 residues.

This clone was recorded only once. CDR3 amino acids: CASSRGESAAEAFF. The CDR3 DNA reads TGTGCCAGCAGCCGGGGGGAGAGTGCGGCTGAAGCTTTCTTT. The genes are TRBV4-2 and TRBJ1-1; a possible D gene is TRBD1 (5 bases). The germline V and J ends were trimmed by 4 bases and 6 bases, with 15 bases remaining between them. The CDR3 loop spans 14 amino acids. Germline CDR1 is LGHNA and CDR2 is YNFKEQ.

The chain couples TRBV11-2 to TRBJ2-1; TRBD1 matches at 9 bases. Germline values: CDR1 SGHAT, CDR2 FQNNGV. The J segment lost 12 bases and the V segment lost 5 bases, leaving 11 bases of the junction unmatched. The CDR3 has 14 residues. The DNA for the CDR3 is TGTGCCAGCAGCACTAGTGGCGGACAGGGGAGGCAGTTCTTC. Its protein is CASSTSGGQGRQFF. Full variable domain (rest looked up from reference TRBV11-2 and TRBJ2-1): EAGVAQSPRYKIIEKRQSVAFWCNPISGHATLYWYQQILGQGPKLLIQFQNNGVVDDSQLPKDRFSAERLKGVDSTLKIQPAKLEDSAVYLCASSTSGGQGRQFFGPGTRLTVL.

The chain links TRBV5-1 to TRBJ1-1, with a weak D call TRBD1 (6 bases). CDR3 length equals 16 residues. Germline V gene sequence: CDR1 SGHRS, CDR2 YFSETQ. V shed 4 bases and J shed 3 bases, with 19 bases lying between them. CDR3 DNA: TGCGCCAGCAGCAAAGATCGGGGGGCGAGCTACACTGAAGCTTTCTTT. Amino acid sequence: CASSKDRGASYTEAFF.

J is TRBJ2-2 and V is TRBV5-4, with 9 bases aligning to TRBD1. The CDR3 totals 16 residues. V lost 4 bases to trimming and J lost 4 bases; unmatched junction nucleotides: 8. Germline values: CDR1 SGHNT, CDR2 YYREEE (reference sequence). The CDR3 here is CASSPGGQGITGELFF. In DNA form, the CDR3 reads TGTGCCAGCAGCCCGGGGGGACAGGGAATCACCGGGGAGCTGTTTTTT.

This clone was detected a few times. The rearrangement uses TRBV5-5 and TRBJ2-3; TRBD2 matches at 9 bases. Trimming removed 2 bases from V and 2 bases from J; junction bases left unmatched: 6. Germline lookup yields CDR1 SGHKS and CDR2 YYEKEE (reference sequence). The CDR3 length is 16 residues. The CDR3 DNA reads as TGTGCCAGCAGCTTTGCAGCGGGGGGTTCCACAGATACGCAGTATTTT. Translated, it gives CASSFAAGGSTDTQYF.

As DNA, the CDR3 is TGTGCCAGCAGCTTAGACGGAGGGTCGGGTGGCTACACCTTC. Translation: CASSLDGGSGGYTF. The chain uses TRBV7-9 and TRBJ1-2; the D is unclear. The CDR3 has 14 amino acids. Germline assignment: CDR1 SEHNR and CDR2 FQNEAQ (reference sequence). V lost 1 base and J 7 bases, leaving 13 bases between the germline ends.

J is TRBJ2-2 and V is TRBV4-1; 8 bases line up with TRBD1. Unmatched junction bases numbered 10, after V lost 2 bases and J lost 5 bases. The CDR3 length is 17 residues. Germline CDR1 MGHRA, CDR2 YSYEKL. CDR3 amino acids: CASSQQGTGELTGELFF. CDR3 DNA: TGCGCCAGCAGCCAACAGGGGACAGGAGAACTTACCGGGGAGCTGTTTTTT.

The rearrangement links TRBV21-1 to TRBJ1-2; the listed D gene, TRBD1, was not tested against the DNA. TRBV21-1 is listed as a pseudogene. This CDR3 has 17 residues. The CDR3 region is CASSKEGKGAGNYGYTF. The CDR3 region has the DNA TGTGCCAGCAGCAAAGAAGGCAAGGGGGCAGGTAACTATGGCTACACCTTC.

The rearrangement links TRBV3-1 (or the pseudogene TRBV3-2) to TRBJ1-2; D gene uncertain. Germline loops: CDR1 LGHDT, CDR2 YNNKEL (reference sequence). V was clipped by 5 bases and J by 4 bases, with 11 bases between them. The CDR3 contains 13 residues. Here the CDR3 DNA reads TGTGCCAGCAGCGCAACTGCGGTCTATGGCTACACCTTC. It codes for CASSATAVYGYTF.

This chain joins TRBV7-3 and TRBJ1-2; perhaps TRBD1 as D (5 bases). V lost 5 bases and J 1 base, leaving 8 bases between the germline ends. Per the germline V gene, CDR1 is SGHTA and CDR2 is FQGTGA. The CDR3 runs 13 residues. Written as DNA, the CDR3 is TGTGCCAGCAGCGATGACAGTAACTATGGCTACACCTTC. Amino acids: CASSDDSNYGYTF. Looking up the rest from reference TRBV7-3 and TRBJ1-2 gives the full variable domain: GAGVSQTPSNKVTEKGKYVELRCDPISGHTALYWYRQSLGQGPEFLIYFQGTGAADDSGLPNDRFFAVRPEGSVSTLKIQRTERGDSAVYLCASSDDSNYGYTFGSGTRLTVV.

This rearrangement joins TRBV20-1 to TRBJ2-2; maybe TRBD1 (5 bases). Germline loops: CDR1 DFQATT, CDR2 SNEGSKA (reference sequence). The CDR3 has 14 residues. The V end lost 3 bases, the J end lost 2 bases, and 10 bases lay between the germline ends. The CDR3 DNA is TGCAGTGCTAGTAGGGGTGCTAACACCGGGGAGCTGTTTTTT. Protein product: CSASRGANTGELFF.

The chain carries TRBV7-7 and TRBJ1-6; D is ambiguous. V was cut by 7 bases and J by 18 bases, with 10 bases left in between. This CDR3 has 9 residues. Germline V gives CDR1 SSHAT, CDR2 FNYEAQ (reference sequence). In nucleotides, the CDR3 is TGTGCCAGCACCCGATGGCCCCACTTT. This encodes CASTRWPHF. Full variable domain (outside the CDR3, taken from reference TRBV7-7 and TRBJ1-6): GAGVSQSPRYKVTKRGQDVTLRCDPISSHATLYWYQQALGQGPEFLTYFNYEAQPDKSGLPSDRFSAERPEGSISTLTIQRTEQRDSAMYRCASTRWPHFGNGTRLTVT.

CDR3 protein: CASSAGQGGYEQFF. DNA for the CDR3: TGTGCCAGCAGCGCCGGACAGGGAGGCTATGAGCAGTTCTTC. The rearrangement uses TRBV7-9 and TRBJ2-1, with 8 bases aligning to TRBD1. CDR1 is SEHNR and CDR2 is FQNEAQ in the germline V gene (reference sequence). CDR3 length: 14 amino acids. Trimming took 5 bases from V and 8 from J; bases not matched to a gene: 8.

The chain carries TRBV19 and TRBJ1-2; no definite D call. Germline CDR1 and CDR2: LNHDA and SQIVND (reference sequence). CDR3 length: 15 amino acids. Trimming removed 7 bases at V and 5 bases at J, with 20 bases between. CDR3 DNA sequence: TGTGCCAGTACCTCGGGATTCCCGGGGTATTATGGCTACACCTTC. Protein: CASTSGFPGYYGYTF. Full variable domain (remainder filled in from reference TRBV19 and TRBJ1-2): DGGITQSPKYLFRKEGQNVTLSCEQNLNHDAMYWYRQDPGQGLRLIYYSQIVNDFQKGDIAEGYSVSREKKESFPLTVTSAQKNPTAFYLCASTSGFPGYYGYTFGSGTRLTVV.

The chain has TRBV11-2 and TRBJ1-2; 8 bases are a match to TRBD1. V was pared by 4 bases and J by 6 bases, with 13 bases of the junction left unmatched. The CDR3 loop spans 16 amino acids. Germline-derived CDR1 and CDR2 are SGHAT and FQNNGV. The CDR3 loop is CASSSLKKDRVNGYTF. The CDR3 region has the DNA TGTGCCAGCAGCTCTCTGAAGAAGGACAGGGTGAATGGCTACACCTTC. The full variable domain, completed using reference TRBV11-2 and TRBJ1-2, is EAGVAQSPRYKIIEKRQSVAFWCNPISGHATLYWYQQILGQGPKLLIQFQNNGVVDDSQLPKDRFSAERLKGVDSTLKIQPAKLEDSAVYLCASSSLKKDRVNGYTFGSGTRLTVV.

The chain employs TRBV18 and TRBJ2-3; 15 bases fit TRBD2. There are 20 residues in the CDR3. Germline loops: CDR1 KGHSH, CDR2 LQKENI. With V trimmed by 1 base and J by 3 bases, 11 bases remained unmatched. The CDR3 here is CASSPQGLAGGSVTTDTQYF. CDR3 DNA sequence: TGTGCCAGCTCACCACAAGGACTAGCGGGGGGGAGTGTTACTACAGATACGCAGTATTTT.

This chain uses TRBV5-1 with TRBJ2-7; 9 bases line up with TRBD1. The CDR3 contains 14 residues. Germline trimming cut 0 bases from V and 6 bases from J; bases unmatched to any gene: 4. Germline CDR1 reads SGHRS; CDR2 reads YFSETQ. In nucleotides, the CDR3 is TGCGCCAGCAGCTTGGGGGACAGGGATACCGAGCAGTACTTC. Protein sequence: CASSLGDRDTEQYF.

The chain uses TRBV5-1 and TRBJ1-1; possible D gene TRBD1, 5 bases. From germline, CDR1 is SGHRS and CDR2 YFSETQ. Trimming shortened V by 4 bases and J by 1 base, and 11 bases separated the two germline ends. The CDR3 contains 14 residues. CDR3 amino acids: CASSRRQGNTEAFF. CDR3 bases: TGCGCCAGCAGCCGGCGGCAGGGGAACACTGAAGCTTTCTTT.

The chain couples TRBV7-9 to TRBJ2-6; weak D call: TRBD2 (5 bases). CDR1 and CDR2 (germline): SEHNR, FQNEAQ (reference sequence). Trimming took 0 bases from V and 2 from J, leaving 14 bases between them. The CDR3 is 18 amino acids. CDR3 in amino acids: CASSLALIRGAGANVLTF. CDR3 bases: TGTGCCAGCAGCTTAGCGCTAATACGGGGAGCTGGGGCCAACGTCCTGACTTTC.

The chain combines TRBV12-3 or TRBV12-4 with TRBJ2-2, with 7 bases identical to TRBD2. This CDR3 spans 13 amino acids. V shed 3 bases, J shed 6 bases, and the junction held 1 base outside the gene matches. As DNA, the CDR3 is TGTGCCAGCAGTTTCGCGGGAGCCGGGGAGCTGTTTTTT. Translation: CASSFAGAGELFF.